This entry is about one T cell receptor beta chain. Assay used: immunoSEQ multiplex PCR; TCRdb lists only in-frame clones, some missing. The sample consists of over 150,000 clones, 90% of them appearing once. This specimen comes from a study of control samples from healthy donors and cancer patients. The CDR3 totals 17 residues. V was pared by 5 bases and J by 3 bases, with 20 bases between. Germline V gives CDR1 SEHNR, CDR2 FQNEAQ (reference sequence). This rearrangement joins TRBV7-9 to TRBJ1-3; D gene unclear. The specimen sequenced was blood. This TCR was sampled from a woman aged 45-65 years in good health. CDR3 sequence (DNA): TGTGCCAGCAGCCCAAAACCTGAGGGAAGGTTTGGAAACACCATATATTTT. Translating gives CASSPKPEGRFGNTIYF.